A single TCR beta chain is shown here with its context. Its antigen is not identified. The data belong to a study of vaccination effects on CD4 cells after COVID-19. Trimming left V 3 bases short and J 5 bases short, with 19 bases between. Germline V CDR1 and CDR2: LGHDT, YNNKEL (reference sequence). The CDR3 is 16 amino acids. The repertoire was sequenced with immunoSEQ multiplex PCR; TCRdb's copy has only in-frame clones and lacks some. Here the sample spans roughly 70,000 clones, about 80% being singletons. Prior to sequencing, the ViraFEST assay stimulated PBMC with viral peptide pools, which expanded the antigen-specific CD4+ T cells. Having been cultured for around nine days, the cells underwent CD4+ T cell isolation. Each participant received a vaccine that was either BNT162b2 or mRNA-1273, given as two doses. None of these healthy vaccinees had been infected with SARS-CoV-2 before vaccination. After around 2 million PBMC were placed in each well, they were cultured with around 10 IU/ml IL-2 and roughly 10 ug/ml peptides.

Overall study results and limits: Convalescent patients were few in the study, and early post-infection timepoints were absent. Clones from infection and from vaccination both contracted markedly late after vaccination.

The gene calls are TRBV3-1 (or the pseudogene TRBV3-2) and TRBJ2-5, with D maybe TRBD2 (6 bases). Here the sequenced sample was CD4+ T cells from PBMCs cultured with HCoV-OC43 spike peptides, taken after COVID-19 vaccination. Subset: HCoV-OC43 spike overlapping peptide pool stimulation. This receptor was taken from a human donor who received a COVID-19 vaccine. CDR3 protein: CASSHRRGLLGETQYF. The CDR3, as DNA: TGTGCCAGCAGCCACAGACGGGGACTCCTGGGGGAGACCCAGTACTTC.